These 20 T cell receptor beta chains came from one sample sequenced in a study of OX40 agonist ivuxolimab in advanced cancers. Measured with immunoSEQ multiplex PCR; TCRdb has only the in-frame clones, and not every one. The sample records just under 65,000 clones, around four fifths being singletons. The specimen was CD4+ or CD8+ T cells sorted from blood, collected in a trial of the OX40 agonist ivuxolimab. These TCRs come from an adult with an advanced solid tumor such as melanoma, head and neck, liver or kidney cancer.

This clone has a handful of counts. This sequence joins TRBV18 and TRBJ1-2, with 11 bases identical to TRBD1. Germline V gives CDR1 KGHSH, CDR2 LQKENI. The CDR3 contains 15 residues. J gave up 5 bases and V 2 bases, and 4 bases lay outside the gene matches. This CDR3 is CASSPGTGGQYGYTF. DNA for the CDR3: TGTGCCAGCTCACCAGGGACAGGGGGACAATATGGCTACACCTTC.

This clone occurred a few times. The V and J genes are TRBV2 and TRBJ1-4; the D gene is possibly TRBD1 (5 bases). The CDR3 spans 15 residues. Germline CDR1 and CDR2: SNHLY and FYNNEI. The germline V and J ends were trimmed by 6 bases and 7 bases, with 18 bases remaining between them. The CDR3 DNA is TGTGCCAGCAGCGGGCGACAGAGGGGTGGTGAAAAACTGTTTTTT. As protein: CASSGRQRGGEKLFF.

The chain is built from TRBV10-3 and TRBJ2-1, with 8 bases aligning to TRBD1. V dropped 3 bases and J dropped 9; count of bases not matched to a gene: 4. The CDR3 spans 13 residues. CDR1 and CDR2 (germline): ENHRY, SYGVKD. CDR3 sequence (DNA): TGTGCCATCAGTGATGACAGGGGCAGTGAGCAGTTCTTC. Translated, it gives CAISDDRGSEQFF.

The gene calls are TRBV28 and TRBJ1-6; TRBD1 might be the D (6 bases). The germline V gene has CDR1 MDHEN and CDR2 SYDVKM. V lost 3 bases to trimming and J lost 10 bases, with 13 bases between them. The CDR3 consists of 14 residues. The DNA for the CDR3 is TGTGCCAGCAGTTTGCCGGGGGCAGGATCACCCCTCCACTTT. Protein: CASSLPGAGSPLHF.

This rearrangement joins TRBV10-3 to TRBJ2-1; the D gene is possibly TRBD2 (5 bases). Germline lookup yields CDR1 ENHRY and CDR2 SYGVKD. Trimming left V 10 bases short and J 0 bases short, with 10 bases between. This CDR3 contains 13 residues. The CDR3: CASRAASYNEQFF. DNA of the CDR3: TGTGCCAGCAGAGCGGCCTCCTACAATGAGCAGTTCTTC.

This chain joins TRBV5-1 and TRBJ2-3; 7 bases map to TRBD2. Germline V CDR1 and CDR2: SGHRS, YFSETQ. V dropped 4 bases and J dropped 2; count of bases not matched to a gene: 7. The CDR3 is 15 residues long. Written as DNA, the CDR3 is TGCGCCAGCAGCCAGGGCGGGGGTGTCACAGATACGCAGTATTTT. Its protein is CASSQGGGVTDTQYF.

The genes are TRBV18 and TRBJ1-5; TRBD1 matches 10 bases. Germline-derived CDR1 and CDR2 are KGHSH and LQKENI. V lost 3 bases and J lost 3; bases outside the gene matches: 2. CDR3 length: 15 amino acids. The CDR3 region has the DNA TGTGCCAGCTCACCCGGGACAGGGGACAATCAGCCCCAGCATTTT. Translating it yields CASSPGTGDNQPQHF.

CDR3 in amino acids: CASSSGFRTDTQYF. Here the CDR3 DNA reads TGTGCCAGCAGTTCCGGGTTTCGCACAGATACGCAGTATTTT. The chain combines TRBV2 with TRBJ2-3; no definite D call. The CDR3 consists of 14 residues. Germline CDR1 is SNHLY and CDR2 is FYNNEI. The V end was cut by 5 bases, the J end by 1 base, with 10 bases between.

The chain recombines TRBV7-2 with TRBJ2-3, with D perhaps being TRBD1 or TRBD2 (5 bases each). This CDR3 comprises 12 residues. Trimming left V 6 bases short and J 2 bases short, with 6 bases between. Germline lookup yields CDR1 SGHTA and CDR2 FQGNSA. The DNA for the CDR3 is TGTGCCAGCAGGGGGGACACAGATACGCAGTATTTT. Its translation: CASRGDTDTQYF.

The chain is built from TRBV30 and TRBJ2-3; 12 bases fit TRBD2. The CDR3 totals 14 residues. Losses at the gene ends were 6 bases for V and 8 bases for J; bases not matched to a gene: 9. Germline V gives CDR1 GTSNPN, CDR2 SVGIG (reference sequence). In DNA, the CDR3 is TGTGCCTGCCGACTAGCGGGAGCCCCACCTACGCAGTATTTT. Protein: CACRLAGAPPTQYF.

V usage is TRBV13 and J usage is TRBJ1-3, with a tentative D call TRBD1 (6 bases). The CDR3 is 17 amino acids. Trimming pared 5 bases from V and 3 bases from J, leaving 20 bases between. Germline values: CDR1 PRHDT, CDR2 FYEKMQ (reference sequence). CDR3 residues: CASSDQLQGKGGNTIYF. The CDR3 nucleotides read TGTGCCAGCAGCGACCAACTACAGGGTAAAGGTGGAAACACCATATATTTT. The variable domain in full, with the rest retrieved from reference TRBV13 and TRBJ1-3, is AAGVIQSPRHLIKEKRETATLKCYPIPRHDTVYWYQQGPGQDPQFLISFYEKMQSDKGSIPDRFSAQQFSDYHSELNMSSLELGDSALYFCASSDQLQGKGGNTIYFGEGSWLTVV.

The table lists this clone with a count of one. The chain has TRBV18 and TRBJ2-5; D remains unclear. Looked up from germline, CDR1 is KGHSH and CDR2 is LQKENI. The CDR3 totals 12 residues. Trimming shortened V by 3 bases and J by 5 bases, and 7 bases separated the two germline ends. The CDR3 nucleotides are TGTGCCAGCTCACCTCTCCGGGAGACCCAGTACTTC. Protein sequence: CASSPLRETQYF.

The rearrangement uses TRBV5-1 and TRBJ1-6; a weak D match, TRBD1 (6 bases). V lost 0 bases and J 7 bases, leaving 17 bases between the germline ends. Germline V CDR1 and CDR2: SGHRS, YFSETQ. The CDR3 totals 17 residues. The CDR3 DNA is TGCGCCAGCAGCTTGGGGGATACAGGGTTAAGAAATTCACCCCTCCACTTT. It translates to CASSLGDTGLRNSPLHF.

This clone has a single count. CDR3 sequence reads: CASSDNGSGNTIYF. Here the CDR3 DNA reads TGTGCCAGCAGTGATAACGGCTCTGGAAACACCATATATTTT. This chain connects TRBV2 to TRBJ1-3; no clear D. Per the germline V gene, CDR1 is SNHLY and CDR2 is FYNNEI. The CDR3 has 14 amino acids. The V end lost 3 bases, the J end lost 0 bases, and 6 bases lay between the germline ends.

This clone was detected only once. The gene calls are TRBV6-5 and TRBJ2-2; D unclear. V lost 5 bases to trimming and J lost 3 bases, with 10 bases between them. This CDR3 is 14 amino acids long. Germline CDR1 and CDR2: MNHEY and SVGAGI. The CDR3 nucleotides read TGTGCCAGCAGTCCCCCGACTGACACCGGGGAGCTGTTTTTT. Its protein product is CASSPPTDTGELFF.

The rearrangement uses TRBV4-3 and TRBJ1-6, with 7 bases identical to TRBD1. The CDR3 runs to 15 residues. Losses at the gene ends were 0 bases for V and 8 bases for J; bases not matched to a gene: 4. Germline V CDR1 and CDR2: LGHNA, YSLEER. CDR3 nucleotides: TGCGCCAGCAGCCAAGATTCGCAGGGGGATTCACCCCTCCACTTT. It encodes CASSQDSQGDSPLHF.

The CDR3 loop reads CASSSQGFNYGYTF. The CDR3 nucleotides read TGTGCCAGTAGTTCACAGGGATTTAACTATGGCTACACCTTC. The chain uses TRBV19 and TRBJ1-2, with a possible D match to TRBD1 (6 bases). CDR1 and CDR2 from the germline V gene are LNHDA and SQIVND (reference sequence). Trimming removed 5 bases at V and 1 base at J, with 11 bases between. CDR3 length: 14 residues.

This sequence joins TRBV7-9 and TRBJ2-4, with TRBD1 matching 7 bases. V was clipped by 3 bases and J by 5 bases; unmatched bases: 1. The CDR3 extends over 13 amino acids. CDR1 and CDR2 from the germline V gene are SEHNR and FQNEAQ (reference sequence). CDR3 DNA sequence: TGTGCCAGCAGCTTTGGACAGGAAAACATTCAGTACTTC. It is translated as CASSFGQENIQYF.

The rearrangement uses TRBV5-1 and TRBJ1-4, with D hard to call. Looked up from germline, CDR1 is SGHRS and CDR2 is YFSETQ. The V gene lost 7 bases and the J gene lost 0 bases, with 13 bases spanning the gap. This CDR3 contains 15 residues. The CDR3 DNA reads TGCGCCAGCGCTAGGTCCCTTGCAACTAATGAAAAACTGTTTTTT. The encoded protein is CASARSLATNEKLFF.

This sequence joins TRBV27 and TRBJ2-3; D uncertain. CDR1 is MNHEY and CDR2 is SMNVEV in the germline V gene (reference sequence). The V end lost 8 bases, the J end lost 6 bases, and 6 bases lay between the germline ends. This CDR3 is 10 amino acids long. CDR3 DNA sequence: TGTGCCAGCTACTTGGATACGCAGTATTTT. The encoded protein is CASYLDTQYF.